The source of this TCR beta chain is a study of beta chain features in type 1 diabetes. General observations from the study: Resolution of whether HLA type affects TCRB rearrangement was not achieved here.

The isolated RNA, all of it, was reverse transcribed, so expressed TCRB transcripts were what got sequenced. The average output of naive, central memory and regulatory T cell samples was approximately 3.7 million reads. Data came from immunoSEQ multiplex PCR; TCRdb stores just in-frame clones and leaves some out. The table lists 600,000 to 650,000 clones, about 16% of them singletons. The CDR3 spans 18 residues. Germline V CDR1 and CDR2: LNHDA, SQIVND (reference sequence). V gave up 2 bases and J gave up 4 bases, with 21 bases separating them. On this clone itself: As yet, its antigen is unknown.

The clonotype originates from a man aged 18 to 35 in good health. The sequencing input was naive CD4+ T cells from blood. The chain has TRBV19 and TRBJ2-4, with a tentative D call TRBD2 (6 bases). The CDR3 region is CASSIITSGDRSKNIQYF. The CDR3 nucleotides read TGTGCCAGTAGTATAATAACTTCGGGGGATCGAAGTAAAAACATTCAGTACTTC.